This record concerns one T cell receptor beta chain sequence. This clonotype has only a few counts. Its target antigen remains unknown. The record has no base qualities; no much larger clone is one base away. The sample originates from a study of early T cells in non-severe SARS-CoV-2 infection (dated by TCRdb to the early 2020s). In terms of the full investigation: Bulk RNA from unsorted whole blood was used for TCR sequencing, so alpha and beta chains could not be paired.

A case-control design nested within a healthcare worker cohort in London, UK, was used, with weekly nasopharyngeal swab PCR tests and blood sampling performed. Healthcare workers were enrolled in the week of the UK lockdown, from 23 to 31 March 2020, and were followed every week for up to roughly 16 weeks. Library preparation was by 5' RACE. These reads were obtained on a NextSeq 500. Unique molecular identifiers were attached to individual cDNA molecules in the TCR library protocol so that sequencing error and PCR bias could be corrected. TCR alpha and beta chains were both sequenced, and the abundances of alpha and beta sequences in each sample were closely correlated with each other. Under the source paper's analysis protocol: Decombinator V4 was used to annotate TCR sequences for V gene, J gene and CDR3. TCRs were defined as expanded if a significant change between any two time points was detected under a Poisson model with p below 0.0001. Abundances of TCRs were expressed as counts per million after normalisation to the total number of TCRs sequenced in each sample. MAIT TCRs were defined by TRAV1-2 paired with TRAJ12, TRAJ20 or TRAJ33, and iNKT TCRs by TRAV10 paired with TRAJ18. VDJdb, accessed on 1 November 2021, was searched for TCRs annotated for CMV, EBV and SARS-CoV-2, and TCRs annotated for more than one antigen were excluded. The public reads were run again by TCRdb, first through fastp at Q25 and then through MiXCR, and only productive beta chains were kept. Merged by CDR3 protein, the rows form single entries marked with the most common genes and DNA. The V and J calls, along with clone size, are taken from TCRdb and not from the paper's own processing. For this sample there are roughly 120,000 distinct CDR3 sequences; 14% to 15% appear just once. Of the sample, around a fifth falls within the top ten clones.

Trimming takes 1 base from V and 4 bases from J, and the germline ends sit 9 bases apart. The CDR3 covers 14 residues, taking in both the cysteine and the phenylalanine. Only the CDR3 portion is preserved as DNA: 42 bases, with reading frame beginning at the first base. The germline V gene (reference sequence) specifies SEHNR as CDR1 and FQNEAQ as CDR2. Overall results and qualifications from the work: VDJdb matching was skewed toward anti-spike CD8 responses and likely underestimated virus-specific expansions by missing private and CD4 specificities.

The chain is assembled from TRBV7-9 and TRBJ2-3, with no reliable assignment of the D segment. The TCR originated in an adult who was a healthcare worker with PCR-confirmed SARS-CoV-2 infection or an uninfected control (not recorded which). The sample comprised whole blood. The DNA sequence is TGTGCCAGCAGCTTAGAGGTAGCTTCAGATACGCAGTATTTT. Translation gives CASSLEVASDTQYF.